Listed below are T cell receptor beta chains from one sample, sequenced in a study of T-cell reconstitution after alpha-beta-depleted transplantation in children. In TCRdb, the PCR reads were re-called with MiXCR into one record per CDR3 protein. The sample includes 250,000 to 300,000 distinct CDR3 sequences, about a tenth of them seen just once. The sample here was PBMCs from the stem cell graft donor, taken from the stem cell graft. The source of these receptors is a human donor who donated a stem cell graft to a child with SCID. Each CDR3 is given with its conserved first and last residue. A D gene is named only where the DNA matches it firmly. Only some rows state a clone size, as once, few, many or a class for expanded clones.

CASSFLAGPVSTGELFF	TGTGCCAGCAGTTTCCTCGCCGGCCCCGTGAGCACCGGGGAGCTGTTTTTT	-	-	TRBV12-3/TRBV12-4	TRBJ2-2
CSARGRNAGYEQYF	TGCAGTGCTAGAGGACGTAATGCCGGCTACGAGCAGTACTTC	-	few	TRBV20-1	TRBJ2-7
CSARPGQGMSYGYTF	TGCAGTGCTAGACCCGGACAGGGAATGAGCTATGGCTACACCTTC	TRBD1	few	TRBV20-1	TRBJ1-2
CASSPPVRNEQFF	TGTGCCAGCTCACCACCCGTTCGCAATGAGCAGTTCTTC	-	few	TRBV18	TRBJ2-1
CASSQGSRDREYTGELFF	TGCGCCAGCAGTCAAGGTTCCCGGGACAGAGAATACACCGGGGAGCTGTTTTTT	TRBD1	-	TRBV23-1	TRBJ2-2
CASSDSLAASTDTQYF	TGTGCCAGCAGTGACTCACTAGCGGCGAGCACAGATACGCAGTATTTT	TRBD2	-	TRBV6-4	TRBJ2-3
CASSYSVPFSPRYF	TGTGCCAGCAGTTACTCGGTCCCCTTTTCTCCCCGGTACTTC	-	-	TRBV6-5	TRBJ2-7
CASSPRGDEQFF	TGTGCCAGCTCACCACGGGGCGATGAGCAGTTCTTC	-	-	TRBV18	TRBJ2-1
CSARDPGTGIPEAFF	TGCAGTGCTAGAGATCCAGGGACAGGGATCCCTGAAGCTTTCTTT	TRBD1	many	TRBV20-1	TRBJ1-1
CASIGQGRPGELFF	TGTGCCAGCATAGGACAGGGGCGGCCCGGGGAGCTGTTTTTT	TRBD1	-	TRBV12-3/TRBV12-4	TRBJ2-2
CASSHLDSSYNEQFF	TGCGCCAGCAGCCATTTGGACAGCTCCTACAATGAGCAGTTCTTC	-	few	TRBV4-1	TRBJ2-1
CASSYWRQGGADTQYF	TGTGCCAGCAGTTACTGGCGGCAGGGGGGAGCAGATACGCAGTATTTT	-	few	TRBV6-5	TRBJ2-3
CASSPMATVTYEQYF	TGTGCCAGCAGCCCTATGGCGACAGTAACCTACGAGCAGTACTTC	-	many	TRBV9	TRBJ2-7
CSAILTANTEAFF	TGCAGTGCTATACTGACAGCGAACACTGAAGCTTTCTTT	-	-	TRBV20-1	TRBJ1-1
CASSSSPGASEQFF	TGTGCCAGCAGCTCGTCCCCGGGGGCGAGTGAGCAGTTCTTC	-	few	TRBV5-6	TRBJ2-1
CASSQMGVGGTQYF	TGTGCCAGCAGCCAAATGGGCGTTGGGGGCACGCAGTATTTT	-	many	TRBV14	TRBJ2-3
CASSLITPASGVHTDTQYF	TGTGCCAGCAGCCTAATCACTCCGGCTAGCGGGGTTCACACAGATACGCAGTATTTT	TRBD2	few	TRBV14	TRBJ2-3
CASSPRTGQSYEQYF	TGTGCCAGCTCACCTCGAACGGGACAATCCTACGAGCAGTACTTC	-	few	TRBV18	TRBJ2-7
CSVESGIGETQYF	TGCAGCGTTGAATCAGGGATTGGAGAGACCCAGTACTTC	-	few	TRBV29-1	TRBJ2-5
CASSLTVVAETQYF	TGTGCCAGCAGCTTGACCGTGGTTGCAGAGACCCAGTACTTC	-	-	TRBV5-5	TRBJ2-5
CSEGGDEQFF	TGCAGCGAAGGGGGCGATGAGCAGTTCTTC	TRBD1	-	TRBV29-1	TRBJ2-1
CASSKEVTGTDTQYF	TGTGCCAGCAGCAAGGAGGTGACAGGGACAGATACGCAGTATTTT	TRBD1	-	TRBV3-1	TRBJ2-3
CASSPNGRRTEAFF	TGTGCCAGCAGCCCTAACGGGAGGCGCACTGAAGCTTTCTTT	-	-	TRBV6-1	TRBJ1-1
CASRKDGYTSPLHF	TGTGCCAGCAGGAAGGACGGGTATACTTCACCCCTCCACTTT	-	few	TRBV12-3/TRBV12-4	TRBJ1-6
CASNSLAGGPTNEQFF	TGTGCCAGCAACTCACTAGCGGGGGGGCCAACCAATGAGCAGTTCTTC	TRBD2	-	TRBV2	TRBJ2-1
CATSRDRGQGFPEQYF	TGTGCCACCAGCAGAGATAGGGGTCAGGGGTTCCCCGAGCAGTACTTC	-	-	TRBV15	TRBJ2-7
CASSSTGDTQYF	TGCGCCAGCAGCTCGACTGGCGATACGCAGTATTTT	-	many	TRBV5-1	TRBJ2-3
CASSQVFGTGNHEQYF	TGCGCCAGCAGCCAAGTATTTGGGACAGGGAACCACGAGCAGTACTTC	TRBD1	-	TRBV4-1	TRBJ2-7
CASSFGRSSYNEQFF	TGTGCCAGCAGTTTCGGTCGGAGCTCCTACAATGAGCAGTTCTTC	-	many	TRBV12-3/TRBV12-4	TRBJ2-1
CAISEGTGQREQYF	TGTGCCATCAGTGAGGGGACAGGGCAGAGGGAGCAGTACTTC	TRBD1	many	TRBV10-3	TRBJ2-7
CASQTSGTGTSEQYF	TGTGCCAGTCAAACTTCCGGGACAGGGACCAGCGAGCAGTACTTC	TRBD1	once	TRBV19	TRBJ2-7
CASSRGFYQPQHF	TGTGCCAGCAGCCGCGGCTTCTATCAGCCCCAGCATTTT	-	-	TRBV12-3/TRBV12-4	TRBJ1-5
CASSDRSLNSPLHF	TGTGCCAGCAGTGACAGGTCTCTGAATTCACCCCTCCACTTT	-	many	TRBV5-8	TRBJ1-6
CATRQGPGELFF	TGTGCCACCCGCCAGGGACCCGGGGAGCTGTTTTTT	-	-	TRBV15	TRBJ2-2
CSAREGTGGLYEQYF	TGCAGTGCTAGGGAAGGGACAGGGGGCTTGTACGAGCAGTACTTC	TRBD1	-	TRBV20-1	TRBJ2-7
CASTPGQDYGYTF	TGTGCCAGCACTCCCGGACAGGACTATGGCTACACCTTC	TRBD1	few	TRBV6-1	TRBJ1-2
CASSRPGAGGPYEQYF	TGTGCCAGCAGTCGACCTGGGGCAGGGGGACCCTACGAGCAGTACTTC	TRBD1	-	TRBV28	TRBJ2-7
CASELWTAYNTEAFF	TGTGCCAGCGAACTGTGGACAGCCTATAACACTGAAGCTTTCTTT	-	many	TRBV7-9	TRBJ1-1
CASSSGYTEAFF	TGTGCCAGCAGTTCGGGGTACACTGAAGCTTTCTTT	-	few	TRBV2	TRBJ1-1
CASSQVLRVFDEQFF	TGCGCCAGCAGCCAAGTCTTGCGGGTTTTCGATGAGCAGTTCTTC	-	-	TRBV4-1	TRBJ2-1
CASSVLWRDTEAFF	TGTGCCAGCAGCGTCCTTTGGAGAGACACTGAAGCTTTCTTT	-	many	TRBV9	TRBJ1-1
CASSPVFLETQYF	TGTGCCAGCAGCCCAGTTTTTTTGGAGACCCAGTACTTC	-	few	TRBV7-8	TRBJ2-5
CASSEQETQYF	TGCGCCAGCAGCGAACAAGAGACCCAGTACTTC	-	-	TRBV5-1	TRBJ2-5
CSAAPFSGANVLTF	TGCAGCGCTGCCCCTTTCTCTGGGGCCAACGTCCTGACTTTC	-	few	TRBV29-1	TRBJ2-6
CASSEWAGGGDEQYF	TGTGCCAGCAGTGAATGGGCAGGGGGGGGTGACGAGCAGTACTTC	-	-	TRBV25-1	TRBJ2-7
CASTRGRSQVYEQYF	TGTGCCAGCACCAGGGGAAGATCCCAAGTCTACGAGCAGTACTTC	-	-	TRBV12-3/TRBV12-4	TRBJ2-7
CASSPDGGNNQPQHF	TGCGCCAGTTCCCCCGACGGGGGGAACAATCAGCCCCAGCATTTT	-	-	TRBV5-1	TRBJ1-5
CASSVTGTSGTYEQYF	TGTGCCAGCAGCGTAACTGGGACTAGCGGAACCTACGAGCAGTACTTC	TRBD2	few	TRBV9	TRBJ2-7
CASRTTGGPDTQYF	TGTGCCAGTAGAACGACAGGGGGCCCCGATACGCAGTATTTT	TRBD1	many	TRBV19	TRBJ2-3
CASSLTGVGDTQYF	TGTGCCAGCAGCTTAACTGGGGTTGGAGATACGCAGTATTTT	-	many	TRBV7-9	TRBJ2-3
CSARDLGTETQYF	TGCAGTGCTAGAGATTTGGGGACAGAGACCCAGTACTTC	-	-	TRBV20-1	TRBJ2-5